Below, one T cell receptor beta chain is given with its context. Germline lookup yields CDR1 GTSNPN and CDR2 SVGIG (reference sequence). This CDR3 contains 15 residues. The J segment lost 3 bases and the V segment lost 4 bases, leaving 7 bases of the junction unmatched. Using immunoSEQ multiplex PCR, the repertoire was profiled, and TCRdb retains in-frame clones only, with some absent. The data contain tens of thousands of clones, about 85% of them singletons. The data were obtained in a study of OX40 agonist ivuxolimab in advanced cancers. The sample in question was CD4+ or CD8+ T cells sorted from blood, obtained in a trial of the OX40 agonist ivuxolimab. This clonotype was obtained from an adult with an advanced solid tumor such as melanoma, head and neck, liver or kidney cancer. The chain links TRBV30 to TRBJ2-1; TRBD1 matches 9 bases. The CDR3 loop is CAWTPGDRVYNEQFF. The CDR3 DNA sequence: TGTGCCTGGACCCCAGGGGACAGGGTCTACAATGAGCAGTTCTTC.